One T cell receptor (beta chain) is described in this entry. The antigen is undetermined. CDR1 SGHVS and CDR2 FQNEAQ come from the germline V gene. The CDR3 is 17 residues long. The V gene lost 4 bases and the J gene lost 6 bases, with 19 bases spanning the gap. This sample is drawn from a study of vaccination and CD4 T cells after COVID-19. As for treatment: roughly ten-day PBMC culture with coronavirus spike peptide pools or control peptides (ViraFEST assay). Oncomine TCR Beta short-read sequencing was applied to DNA from cultured CD4+ T cells. TCRdb independently ran MiXCR on the PCR reads; one entry per CDR3 protein. This table has 15,000 to 25,000 distinct CDR3 sequences, about 44% appearing once.

The clonotype comes from a human donor who had recovered from COVID-19. Sequencing used CD4+ T cells from blood, cultured in vitro, obtained before SARS-CoV-2 vaccination. The J gene is TRBJ1-6, the V gene TRBV7-8; tentatively, D is TRBD1 (6 bases). CDR3: CASSSRRGPGFNSPLHF. The CDR3 DNA sequence: TGTGCCAGCAGCTCCCGCCGGGGGCCTGGATTTAATTCACCCCTCCACTTT. Full variable domain (outside the CDR3, taken from reference TRBV7-8 and TRBJ1-6): GAGVSQSPRYKVAKRGQDVALRCDPISGHVSLFWYQQALGQGPEFLTYFQNEAQLDKSGLPSDRFFAERPEGSVSTLKIQRTQQEDSAVYLCASSSRRGPGFNSPLHFGNGTRLTVT.